The count of the clone carrying this T cell receptor (beta chain) is one. These data originate in a study of long-term antiretroviral therapy in people with HIV. Sequencing used immunoSEQ v3.0 at survey level. Produced via immunoSEQ multiplex PCR; TCRdb's table is partial and in-frame only. The table includes about 2,500 clones, approximately 79% detected once. Trimming removed 6 bases from V and 3 bases from J, with 15 bases in between. The CDR3 is 15 residues long. The germline CDR1 and CDR2 sequences are PRHDT and FYEKMQ (reference sequence). The source material was unsorted PBMCs, sampled 0.4 years before starting antiretroviral therapy. This sequence originates from a woman aged 40 to 50 with HIV. The chain links TRBV13 to TRBJ1-5, with D perhaps matching TRBD1 (5 bases). The CDR3 DNA follows: TGTGCCAGCAGACGGGGACCGTTGAACAATCAGCCCCAGCATTTT. Translating gives CASRRGPLNNQPQHF.